The rows below give T cell receptor beta chains drawn from one sample of a study of Ad26.COV2.S vaccination and SARS-CoV-2 variants. Measured with immunoSEQ multiplex PCR; TCRdb has only the in-frame clones, and not every one. The data show some 300,000 clones, around four fifths seen once. The material sequenced was peripheral blood, taken in a trial of Ad26.COV2.S vaccine versus placebo. These TCRs come from a person between 18 and 65 years old who received the Ad26.COV2.S COVID-19 vaccine or a placebo. Both conserved end residues are part of each CDR3.

v_gene	CDR3aa
TRBV7-2	CASSLVGTSGSQEQFF
TRBV11-2	CASKQLRDYWNEQFF
TRBV5-1	CASSLGGSAEAFF
TRBV7-9	CASSPGPGGTEAFF
TRBV5-4	CASSSPPGQSSSPLHF
TRBV7-8	CASSLSMNTEAFF
TRBV19	CASSIGWQTDFYMNTEAFF
TRBV27	CASRRGRLAGDISNEQFF
TRBV18	CASSPAAGDTQYF
TRBV10-1	CASRDPGTRDTQYF
TRBV15	CATSSPTGPKDQPQHF
TRBV28	CASSIPGTGSGELFF
TRBV27	CASRLGTGFEKLFF
TRBV3-1/TRBV3-2	CASSQDVAAYNEQFF
TRBV29-1	CSVGEQETQYF
TRBV19	CASSEGNTIYF
TRBV5-6	CASSARQNLAKNIQYF
TRBV15	CATRGRYQGTTDTQYF
TRBV5-6	CASSSVRVGETQYF
TRBV11-3	CASSYNGQGRETQYF
TRBV6-5	CASRQLYNSPLHF
TRBV11-2	CASSFGGGWYEQYF
TRBV11-3	CASKEGDHSYEQYF
TRBV19	CASPPAASGRWGEQYF
TRBV18	CASSLPGTGRGSTQYF
TRBV5-1	CASSLLGGAEAFF
TRBV2	CASGNRGRGGNEQFF
TRBV29-1	CSVENRGTEETQYF
TRBV9	CASSGTGIIAGELFF
TRBV7-3	CASSRTSGGGDTQYF
TRBV10-3	CAISESVNTEAFF
TRBV5-1	CASSRTEAYEQYF
TRBV27	CASPRGAKYEQYF
TRBV11-3	CASSSKTSGGYEQYF
TRBV5-1	CASSLGTGVGYTF
TRBV6-5	CASSSQGGGGQPQHF
TRBV5-4	CASSLEFSDTQYF
TRBV11-3	CASSLVGDSGNTIYF
TRBV27	CASSHSPLHF
TRBV5-4	CASSYTGELNTEAFF
TRBV5-1	CASSKGQGGLQETQYF
TRBV3-1/TRBV3-2	CASSLGLAGTGGQFF
TRBV28	CASSPPLDRGQAEQYF
TRBV7-8	CATEGQPLLPNYGYTF
TRBV2	CASSSQVLLEKLFF
TRBV6-5	CASSSGARYSNQPQHF
TRBV10-1	CASSWTSGVAEQYF